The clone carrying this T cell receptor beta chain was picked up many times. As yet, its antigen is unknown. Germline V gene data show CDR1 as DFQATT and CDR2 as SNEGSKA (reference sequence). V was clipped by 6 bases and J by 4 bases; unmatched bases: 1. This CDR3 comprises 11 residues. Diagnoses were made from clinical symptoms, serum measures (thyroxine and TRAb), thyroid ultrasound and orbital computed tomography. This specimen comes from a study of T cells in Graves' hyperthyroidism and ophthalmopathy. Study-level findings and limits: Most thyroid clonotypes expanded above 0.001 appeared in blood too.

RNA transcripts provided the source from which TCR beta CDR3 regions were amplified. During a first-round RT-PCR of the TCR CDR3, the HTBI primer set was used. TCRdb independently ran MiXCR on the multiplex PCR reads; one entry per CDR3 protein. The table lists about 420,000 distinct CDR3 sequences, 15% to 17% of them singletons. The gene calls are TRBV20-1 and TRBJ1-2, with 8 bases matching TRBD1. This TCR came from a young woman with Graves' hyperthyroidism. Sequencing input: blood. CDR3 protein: CSADRGYGYTF. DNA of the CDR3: TGCAGTGCCGACAGGGGCTATGGCTACACCTTC.